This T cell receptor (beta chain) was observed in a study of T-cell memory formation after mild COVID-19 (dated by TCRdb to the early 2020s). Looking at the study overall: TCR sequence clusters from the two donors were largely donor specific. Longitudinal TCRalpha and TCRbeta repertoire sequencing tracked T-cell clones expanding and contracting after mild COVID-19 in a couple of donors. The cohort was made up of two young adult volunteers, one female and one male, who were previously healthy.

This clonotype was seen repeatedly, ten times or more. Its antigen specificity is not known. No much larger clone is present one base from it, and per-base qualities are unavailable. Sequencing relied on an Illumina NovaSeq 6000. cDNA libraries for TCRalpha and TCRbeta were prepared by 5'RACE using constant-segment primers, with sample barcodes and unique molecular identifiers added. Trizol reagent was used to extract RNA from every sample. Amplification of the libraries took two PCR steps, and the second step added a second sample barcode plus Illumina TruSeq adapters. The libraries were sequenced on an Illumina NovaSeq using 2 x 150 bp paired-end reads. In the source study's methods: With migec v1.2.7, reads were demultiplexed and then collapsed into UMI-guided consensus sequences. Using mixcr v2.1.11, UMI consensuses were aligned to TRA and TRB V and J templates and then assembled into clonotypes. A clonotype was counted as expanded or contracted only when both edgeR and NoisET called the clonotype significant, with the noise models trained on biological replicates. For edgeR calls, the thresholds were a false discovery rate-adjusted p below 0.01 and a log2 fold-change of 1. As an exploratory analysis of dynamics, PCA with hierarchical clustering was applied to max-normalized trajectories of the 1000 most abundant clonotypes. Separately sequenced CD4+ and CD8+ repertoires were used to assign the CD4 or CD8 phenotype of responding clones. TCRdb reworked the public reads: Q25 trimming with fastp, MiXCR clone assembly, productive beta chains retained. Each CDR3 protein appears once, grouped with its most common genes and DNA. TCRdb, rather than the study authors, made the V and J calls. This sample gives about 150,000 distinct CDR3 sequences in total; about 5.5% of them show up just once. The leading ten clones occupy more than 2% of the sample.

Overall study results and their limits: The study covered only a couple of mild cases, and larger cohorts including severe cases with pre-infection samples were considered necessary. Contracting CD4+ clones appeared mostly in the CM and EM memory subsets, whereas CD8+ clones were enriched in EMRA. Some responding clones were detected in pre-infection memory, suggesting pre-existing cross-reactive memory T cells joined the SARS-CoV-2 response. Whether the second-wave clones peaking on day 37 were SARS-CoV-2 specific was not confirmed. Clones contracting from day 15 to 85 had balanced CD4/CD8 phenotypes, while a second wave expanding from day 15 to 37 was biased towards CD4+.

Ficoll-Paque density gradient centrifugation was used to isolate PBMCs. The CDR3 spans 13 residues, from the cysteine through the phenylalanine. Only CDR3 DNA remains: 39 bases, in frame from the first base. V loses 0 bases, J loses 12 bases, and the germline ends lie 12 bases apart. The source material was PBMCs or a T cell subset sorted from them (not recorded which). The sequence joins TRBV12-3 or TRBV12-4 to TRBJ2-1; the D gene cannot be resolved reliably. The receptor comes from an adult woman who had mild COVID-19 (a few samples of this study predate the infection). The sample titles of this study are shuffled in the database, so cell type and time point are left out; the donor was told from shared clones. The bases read TGTGCCAGCAGTTTAGCTGAAAGTCGTGGGCAGTTCTTC. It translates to CASSLAESRGQFF.